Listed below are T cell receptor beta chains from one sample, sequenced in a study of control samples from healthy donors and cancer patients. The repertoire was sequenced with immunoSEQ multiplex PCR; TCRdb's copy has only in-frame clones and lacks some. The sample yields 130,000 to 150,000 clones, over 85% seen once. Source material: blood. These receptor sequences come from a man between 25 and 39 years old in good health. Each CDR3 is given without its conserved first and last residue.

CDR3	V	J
SASTGADTEAF	TRBV29-1	TRBJ1-1
ASSSLGVGPGGISTQY	TRBV27	TRBJ2-3
AWSPRLGQPQH	TRBV30	TRBJ1-5
ATSRRRDSPLH	TRBV15	TRBJ1-6
ASSLPGQAFGYGYT	TRBV28	TRBJ1-2
ASSFRNTYGYT	TRBV12-3/TRBV12-4	TRBJ1-2
ASSEWAGYHNEQF	TRBV2	TRBJ2-1
ASSETGDGLVGPEQY	TRBV7-3	TRBJ2-7
ASSYRGSSYEQY	TRBV28	TRBJ2-7
AWSVLPTGSGELF	TRBV30	TRBJ2-2
AAGRGRGNEQF	TRBV28	TRBJ2-1
AWEAGINTEAF	TRBV30	TRBJ1-1
AWRETGEKLF	TRBV30	TRBJ1-4
ASSRLRDGHNQPQH	TRBV6-2/TRBV6-3	TRBJ1-5
ASSELDYNEQF	TRBV2	TRBJ2-1
SVVYGTYEQY	TRBV29-1	TRBJ2-7
ASSYRDRGSRAEKLF	TRBV19	TRBJ1-4
SVEGQGVSGANVLT	TRBV29-1	TRBJ2-6
ASSRTRQLYQPQH	TRBV7-8	TRBJ1-5
ASSLQIPGQHGYT	TRBV6-5	TRBJ1-2
SVHRETNYGYT	TRBV29-1	TRBJ1-2
ASATGQNTEAF	TRBV2	TRBJ1-1
ASSPRPKTSYNEQF	TRBV27	TRBJ2-1
ASRGLGAGYT	TRBV19	TRBJ1-2
ASSEGAGYSNQPQH	TRBV6-1	TRBJ1-5
ASSSPAKSGANVLT	TRBV28	TRBJ2-6
ASRRQGFGYT	TRBV28	TRBJ1-2
ASSPSSYEQY	TRBV7-9	TRBJ2-7
ASSLRGQPPRELF	TRBV7-3	TRBJ2-2
ASSLGTPGLRLNTGELF	TRBV13	TRBJ2-2
ASSAQSQETQY	TRBV2	TRBJ2-5
ASSSFPIANYGYT	TRBV27	TRBJ1-2
ASSAPGQVYGYT	TRBV25-1	TRBJ1-2
ASRRGTGGGYGYT	TRBV3-1/TRBV3-2	TRBJ1-2
ASSPGAYNSPLH	TRBV3-1/TRBV3-2	TRBJ1-6
ASSFAGAEYEQY	TRBV5-1	TRBJ2-7
ASSLVTLKTKYNEQF	TRBV7-8	TRBJ2-1
ASSFPRGNEQF	TRBV18	TRBJ2-1
ASSLYGQANQPQH	TRBV28	TRBJ1-5
ASSPLAGTQETQY	TRBV18	TRBJ2-5
ASSGTSQPQH	TRBV2	TRBJ1-5
AIQGTNEKLF	TRBV30	TRBJ1-4
ASSIVPGRGYGYT	TRBV19	TRBJ1-2
SVVGRSPRSEQY	TRBV29-1	TRBJ2-7
ASSLTTGRYGYT	TRBV7-2	TRBJ1-2
ASSYRQTSYEQY	TRBV6-2/TRBV6-3	TRBJ2-7
ASSLTRGLGYGYT	TRBV5-4	TRBJ1-2
ASSKSPGTGLKETQY	TRBV5-4	TRBJ2-5
ASSTGLGTEAF	TRBV7-9	TRBJ1-1
ASSSLNIGGRTNYGYT	TRBV11-3	TRBJ1-2
ASSLSGVTEAF	TRBV27	TRBJ1-1
ASSFGGFGNQPQH	TRBV7-9	TRBJ1-5
ASGSTVNSVSPYEQY	TRBV5-6	TRBJ2-7
ASSLHPRLGGHNEQF	TRBV27	TRBJ2-1
ASSLFIGGEETQY	TRBV5-1	TRBJ2-5
ASSLVVGGDQETQY	TRBV11-2	TRBJ2-5
ASSVEGLWGGTDTQY	TRBV13	TRBJ2-3